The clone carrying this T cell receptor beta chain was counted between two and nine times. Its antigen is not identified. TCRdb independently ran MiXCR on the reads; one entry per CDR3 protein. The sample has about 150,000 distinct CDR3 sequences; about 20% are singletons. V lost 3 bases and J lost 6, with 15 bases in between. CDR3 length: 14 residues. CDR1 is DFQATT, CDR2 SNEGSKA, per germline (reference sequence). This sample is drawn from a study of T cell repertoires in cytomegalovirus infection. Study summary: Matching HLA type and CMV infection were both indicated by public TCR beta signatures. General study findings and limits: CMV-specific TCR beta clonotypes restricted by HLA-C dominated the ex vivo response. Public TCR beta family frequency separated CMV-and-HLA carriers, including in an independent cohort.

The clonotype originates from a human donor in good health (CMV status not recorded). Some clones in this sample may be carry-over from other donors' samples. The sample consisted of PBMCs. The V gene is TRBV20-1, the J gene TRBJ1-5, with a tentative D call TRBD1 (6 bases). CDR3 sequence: CSARVPDRLQPQHF. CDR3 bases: TGCAGTGCTAGGGTCCCGGACAGACTTCAGCCCCAGCATTTT.